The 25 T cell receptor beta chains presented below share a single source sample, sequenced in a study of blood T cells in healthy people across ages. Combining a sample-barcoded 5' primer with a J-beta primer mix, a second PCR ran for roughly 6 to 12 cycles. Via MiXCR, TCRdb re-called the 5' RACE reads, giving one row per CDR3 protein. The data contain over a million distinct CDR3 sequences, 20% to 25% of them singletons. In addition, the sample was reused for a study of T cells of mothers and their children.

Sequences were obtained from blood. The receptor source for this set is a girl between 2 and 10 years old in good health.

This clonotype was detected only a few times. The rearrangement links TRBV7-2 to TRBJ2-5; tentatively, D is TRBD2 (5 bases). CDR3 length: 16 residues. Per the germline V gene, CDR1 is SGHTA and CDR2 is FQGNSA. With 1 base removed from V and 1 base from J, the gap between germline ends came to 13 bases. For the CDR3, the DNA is TGTGCCAGCAGCTTAGTCGCTAGCCTCTCCCAAGAGACCCAGTACTTC. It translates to CASSLVASLSQETQYF. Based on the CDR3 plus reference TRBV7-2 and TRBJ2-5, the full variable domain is GAGVSQSPSNKVTEKGKDVELRCDPISGHTALYWYRQSLGQGLEFLIYFQGNSAPDKSGLPSDRFSAERTGGSVSTLTIQRTQQEDSAVYLCASSLVASLSQETQYFGPGTRLLVL.

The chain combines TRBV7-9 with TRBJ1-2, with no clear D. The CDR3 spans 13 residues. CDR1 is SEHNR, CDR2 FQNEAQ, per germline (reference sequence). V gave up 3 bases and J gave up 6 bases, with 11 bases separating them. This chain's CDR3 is CASSFLQWDGYTF. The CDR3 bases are TGTGCCAGCAGCTTCCTACAGTGGGATGGCTACACCTTC.

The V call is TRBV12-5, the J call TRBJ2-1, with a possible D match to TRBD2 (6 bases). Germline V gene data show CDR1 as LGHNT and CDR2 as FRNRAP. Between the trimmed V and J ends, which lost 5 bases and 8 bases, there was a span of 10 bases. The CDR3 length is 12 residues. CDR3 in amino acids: CASGLRGYEQFF. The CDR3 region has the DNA TGTGCTAGTGGTCTCCGGGGGTATGAGCAGTTCTTC.

CDR3 in DNA: TGTGCTAGTTCCTGGGACAAGGCCCAGGTCTATGGCTACACCTTC. It encodes CASSWDKAQVYGYTF. The rearrangement uses TRBV12-5 and TRBJ1-2; possibly TRBD1 for D (6 bases). V was pared by 8 bases and J by 4 bases, with 20 bases between. CDR3 size: 15 residues. In germline, CDR1 is LGHNT, CDR2 FRNRAP.

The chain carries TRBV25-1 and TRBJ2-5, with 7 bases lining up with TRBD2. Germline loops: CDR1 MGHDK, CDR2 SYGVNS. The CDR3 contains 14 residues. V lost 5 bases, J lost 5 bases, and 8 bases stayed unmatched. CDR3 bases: TGTGCCAGCAGTACCGCGGGACTAAGGGAGACCCAGTACTTC. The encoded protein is CASSTAGLRETQYF.

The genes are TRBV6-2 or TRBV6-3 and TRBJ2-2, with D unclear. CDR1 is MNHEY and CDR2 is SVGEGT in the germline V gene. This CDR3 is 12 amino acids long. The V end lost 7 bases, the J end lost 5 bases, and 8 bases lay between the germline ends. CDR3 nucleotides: TGTGCCAGCACTAGTCTAACCGGGGAGCTGTTTTTT. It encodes CASTSLTGELFF.

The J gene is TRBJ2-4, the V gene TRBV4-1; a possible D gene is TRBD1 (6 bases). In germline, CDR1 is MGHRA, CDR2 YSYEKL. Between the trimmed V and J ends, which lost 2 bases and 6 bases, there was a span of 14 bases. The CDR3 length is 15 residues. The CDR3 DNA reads TGCGCCAGCAGCCAATCAACAGGGTTCGGAAACATTCAGTACTTC. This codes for CASSQSTGFGNIQYF.

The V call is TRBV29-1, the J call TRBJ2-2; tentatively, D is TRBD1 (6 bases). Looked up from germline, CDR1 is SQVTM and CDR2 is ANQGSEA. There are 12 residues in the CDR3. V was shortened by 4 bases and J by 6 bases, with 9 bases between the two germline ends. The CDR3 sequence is CSVGTGSGELFF. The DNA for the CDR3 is TGCAGCGTTGGAACAGGGTCCGGGGAGCTGTTTTTT.

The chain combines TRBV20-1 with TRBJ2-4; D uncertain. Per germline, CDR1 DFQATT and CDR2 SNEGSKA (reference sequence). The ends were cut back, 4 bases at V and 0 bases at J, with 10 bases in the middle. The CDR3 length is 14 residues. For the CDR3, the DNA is TGCAGTGCTAACACCTATCGAGCCAAAAACATTCAGTACTTC. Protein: CSANTYRAKNIQYF.

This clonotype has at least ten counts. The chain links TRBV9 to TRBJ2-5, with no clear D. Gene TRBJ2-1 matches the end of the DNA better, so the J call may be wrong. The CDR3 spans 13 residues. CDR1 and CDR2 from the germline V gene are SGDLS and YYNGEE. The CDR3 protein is CASSVDRLDEQFF. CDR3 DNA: TGTGCCAGCAGCGTAGATCGGCTGGATGAGCAGTTCTTC.

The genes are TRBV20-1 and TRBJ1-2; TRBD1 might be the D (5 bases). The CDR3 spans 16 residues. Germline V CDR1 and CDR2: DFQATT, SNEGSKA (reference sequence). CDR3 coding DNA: TGCAGCGCTGATGGGGCGAGCTTATCCCCCTATGAGGGCTACACCTTC. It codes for CSADGASLSPYEGYTF.

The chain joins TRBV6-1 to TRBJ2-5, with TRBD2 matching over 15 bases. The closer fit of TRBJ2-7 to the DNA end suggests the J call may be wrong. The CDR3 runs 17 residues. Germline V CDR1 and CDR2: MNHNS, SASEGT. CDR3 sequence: CASSPGLAGGWNYEQYF. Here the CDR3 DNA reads TGTGCCAGCAGTCCCGGACTAGCGGGGGGGTGGAACTACGAGCAGTACTTC.

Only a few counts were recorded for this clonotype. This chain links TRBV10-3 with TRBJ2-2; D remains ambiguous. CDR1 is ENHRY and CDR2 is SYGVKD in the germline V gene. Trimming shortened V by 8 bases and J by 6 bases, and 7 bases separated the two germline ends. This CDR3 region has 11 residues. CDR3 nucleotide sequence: TGTGCCATCGGTGTGGCCGGGGAGCTGTTTTTT. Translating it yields CAIGVAGELFF.

The CDR3 DNA is TGTGCCAGCAGCCGAGGAGACGGCTTTAACTATGGCTACACCTTC. This sequence encodes CASSRGDGFNYGYTF. The chain couples TRBV12-3 or TRBV12-4 to TRBJ1-2, with D unclear. Between the trimmed V and J ends, which lost 6 bases and 1 base, there was a span of 15 bases. The CDR3 covers 15 residues.

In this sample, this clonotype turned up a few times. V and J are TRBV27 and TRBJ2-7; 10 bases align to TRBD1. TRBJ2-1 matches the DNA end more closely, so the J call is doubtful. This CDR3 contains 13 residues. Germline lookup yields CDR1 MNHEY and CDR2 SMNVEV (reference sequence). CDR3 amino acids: CASGQGAYNEQFF. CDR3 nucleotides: TGTGCCAGCGGACAGGGGGCCTACAATGAGCAGTTCTTC.

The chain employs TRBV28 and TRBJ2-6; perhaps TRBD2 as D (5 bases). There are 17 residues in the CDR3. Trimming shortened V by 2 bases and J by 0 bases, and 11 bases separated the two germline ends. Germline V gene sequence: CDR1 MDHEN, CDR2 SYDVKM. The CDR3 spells CASSLMEDGSGANVLTF. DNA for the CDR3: TGTGCCAGCAGTTTAATGGAGGACGGCTCTGGGGCCAACGTCCTGACTTTC.

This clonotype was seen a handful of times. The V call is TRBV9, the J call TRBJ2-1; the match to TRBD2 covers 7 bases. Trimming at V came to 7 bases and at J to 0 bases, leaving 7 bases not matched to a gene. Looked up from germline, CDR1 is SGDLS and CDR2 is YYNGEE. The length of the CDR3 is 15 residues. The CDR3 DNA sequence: TGTGCCAGCGTAGCGGGCTCCCACTCCTACAATGAGCAGTTCTTC. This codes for CASVAGSHSYNEQFF. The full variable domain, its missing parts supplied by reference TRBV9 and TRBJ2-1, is DSGVTQTPKHLITATGQRVTLRCSPRSGDLSVYWYQQSLDQGLQFLIQYYNGEERAKGNILERFSAQQFPDLHSELNLSSLELGDSALYFCASVAGSHSYNEQFFGPGTRLTVL.

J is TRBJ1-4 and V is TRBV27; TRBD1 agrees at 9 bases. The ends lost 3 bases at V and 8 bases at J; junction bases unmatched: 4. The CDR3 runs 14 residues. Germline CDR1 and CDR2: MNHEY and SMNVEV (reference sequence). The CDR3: CASSFRTGAEKLFF. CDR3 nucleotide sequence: TGTGCCAGCAGTTTCCGGACAGGGGCCGAAAAACTGTTTTTT.

CDR3 loop: CASSLQWDTEAFF. CDR3 nucleotide sequence: TGTGCCAGCAGCCTACAATGGGACACTGAAGCTTTCTTT. The gene calls are TRBV12-3 or TRBV12-4 and TRBJ1-1; D gene ambiguous. This CDR3 has 13 amino acids. V lost 6 bases and J 3 bases, leaving 11 bases between the germline ends.

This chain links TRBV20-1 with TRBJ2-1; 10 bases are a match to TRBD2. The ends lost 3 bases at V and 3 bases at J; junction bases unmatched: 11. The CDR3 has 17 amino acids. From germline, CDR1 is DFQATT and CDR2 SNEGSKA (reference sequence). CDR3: CSASRASGSRFYNEQFF. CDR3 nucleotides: TGCAGTGCTAGTCGGGCTAGCGGGAGCCGTTTCTACAATGAGCAGTTCTTC.

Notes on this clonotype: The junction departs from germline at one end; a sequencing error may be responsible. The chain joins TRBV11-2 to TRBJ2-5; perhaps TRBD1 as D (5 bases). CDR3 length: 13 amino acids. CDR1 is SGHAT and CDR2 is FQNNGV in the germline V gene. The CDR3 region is CASSPDITGTKIF. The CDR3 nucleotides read TGTGCCAGCAGCCCAGACATTACAGGAACCAAGATCTTC.

The CDR3 DNA reads TGTGCCAGCAGCACAGGGGAATTCTATGGCTACACCTTC. It yields the protein CASSTGEFYGYTF. The chain combines TRBV7-9 with TRBJ1-2; 7 nucleotides agree with TRBD1. Germline CDR1 reads SEHNR; CDR2 reads FQNEAQ (reference sequence). V was clipped by 5 bases and J by 4 bases; unmatched bases: 4. The CDR3 spans 13 residues.

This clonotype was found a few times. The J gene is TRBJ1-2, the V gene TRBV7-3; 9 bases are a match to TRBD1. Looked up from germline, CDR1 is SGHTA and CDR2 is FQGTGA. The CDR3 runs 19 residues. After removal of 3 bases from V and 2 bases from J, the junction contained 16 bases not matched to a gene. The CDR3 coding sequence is TGTGCCAGCAGCTTTCTTCTGCTACTACAGGGGGCCCCGAACTATGGCTACACCTTC. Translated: CASSFLLLLQGAPNYGYTF.

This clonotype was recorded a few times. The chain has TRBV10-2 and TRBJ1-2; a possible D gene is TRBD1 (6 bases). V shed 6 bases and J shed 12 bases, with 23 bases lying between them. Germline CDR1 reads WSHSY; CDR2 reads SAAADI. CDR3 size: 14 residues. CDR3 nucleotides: TGCGCCAGCAGGGAGATAGGTCGGGACAACCCGGACACCTTC. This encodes CASREIGRDNPDTF.

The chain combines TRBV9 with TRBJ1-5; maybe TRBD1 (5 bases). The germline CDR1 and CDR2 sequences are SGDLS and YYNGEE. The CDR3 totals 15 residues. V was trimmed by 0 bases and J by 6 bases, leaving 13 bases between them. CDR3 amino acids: CASSVAAGQGQPQHF. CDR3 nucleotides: TGTGCCAGCAGCGTAGCGGCAGGGCAGGGTCAGCCCCAGCATTTT.